The rows below give T cell receptor beta chains drawn from one sample of a study of human T cells and chemical hapten exposure. One entry per CDR3 protein, called by TCRdb with MiXCR from the RACE reads. The data show 100,000 or so distinct CDR3 sequences, about 34% seen once. Sample: whole blood, taken in connection with sensitization to the hapten diphenylcyclopropenone (DPC). These receptor sequences come from a middle-aged man with alopecia areata. Some clones in this sample may be carry-over from other donors' samples. The conserved cysteine and the conserved F or W are not part of the CDR3 here. Fields, in order: J gene, V gene, CDR3 protein.

>TRBJ1-5|TRBV28
ASSLRGSSNQPQH
>TRBJ2-3|TRBV29-1
SVETQGSLDTQY
>TRBJ2-5|TRBV4-2
ASSQDLTSGNQETQY
>TRBJ2-5|TRBV5-1
ASSSRTSGQETQY
>TRBJ2-1|TRBV6-2/TRBV6-3
ASSTSGRNEQF
>TRBJ2-7|TRBV7-9
ASSPSGTIYEQY
>TRBJ2-3|TRBV20-1
SARDRDNQPDTQY
>TRBJ1-3|TRBV4-2
ASSQEATGNTIY
>TRBJ2-3|TRBV20-1
SATLGRWDEFTDTQY
>TRBJ2-1|TRBV3-1
ASGWGSLMTEQF
>TRBJ1-1|TRBV6-2/TRBV6-3
ASAVMAALNTEAF
>TRBJ2-6|TRBV7-2
ASSLGSGASGANVLT
>TRBJ1-2|TRBV12-3/TRBV12-4
ASSLARGNYGYT
>TRBJ1-1|TRBV6-2/TRBV6-3
ASSYYGITEAF
>TRBJ2-5|TRBV20-1
SALLAGVGETQY
>TRBJ2-6|TRBV29-1
SSLTGKSGANVLT
>TRBJ2-4|TRBV7-2
ASGPVAKNIQY
>TRBJ2-7|TRBV7-9
ASSRGGSSVSYEQY
>TRBJ2-7|TRBV20-1
SAKRDTRVFEQY
>TRBJ2-1|TRBV18
ASSAPGGLAGSSYNEQF
>TRBJ2-2|TRBV6-1
ASSEGFRASGTTGELF
>TRBJ2-2|TRBV24-1
ATSTTRRDTGELF
>TRBJ2-1|TRBV9
ASSPIHDEQF
>TRBJ2-7|TRBV20-1
SARIFREQY
>TRBJ1-1|TRBV5-1
ASSKGQGSTEAF
>TRBJ2-5|TRBV20-1
SASSLGQGVETQY
>TRBJ1-1|TRBV12-3/TRBV12-4
ASSTGQPEAF
>TRBJ2-7|TRBV20-1
SATGTSTYEQY
>TRBJ1-3|TRBV7-2
ASSLWVGGVSGNTIY
>TRBJ2-1|TRBV6-2/TRBV6-3
ASSYPRENRDRDNNEQF
>TRBJ2-5|TRBV5-1
ASSPGRGKRETQY
>TRBJ2-7|TRBV29-1
SVGTSGNYEQY
>TRBJ2-7|TRBV20-1
SARAGQGASEQY
>TRBJ2-5|TRBV7-2
ASSPHRGSGRAQETQY
>TRBJ1-1|TRBV6-1
ASAFRETEAF